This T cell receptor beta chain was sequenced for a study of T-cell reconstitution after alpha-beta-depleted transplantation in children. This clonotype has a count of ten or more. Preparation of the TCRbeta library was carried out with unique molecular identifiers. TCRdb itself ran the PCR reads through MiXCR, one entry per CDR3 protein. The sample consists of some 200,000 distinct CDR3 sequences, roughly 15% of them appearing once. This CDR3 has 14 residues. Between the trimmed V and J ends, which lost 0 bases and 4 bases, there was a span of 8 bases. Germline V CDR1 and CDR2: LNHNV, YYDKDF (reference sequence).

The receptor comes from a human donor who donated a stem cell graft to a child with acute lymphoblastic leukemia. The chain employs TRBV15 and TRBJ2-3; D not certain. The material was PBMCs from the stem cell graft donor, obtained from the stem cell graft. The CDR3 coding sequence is TGTGCCACCAGCAGAGATGCACGGCCAGATACGCAGTATTTT. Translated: CATSRDARPDTQYF.